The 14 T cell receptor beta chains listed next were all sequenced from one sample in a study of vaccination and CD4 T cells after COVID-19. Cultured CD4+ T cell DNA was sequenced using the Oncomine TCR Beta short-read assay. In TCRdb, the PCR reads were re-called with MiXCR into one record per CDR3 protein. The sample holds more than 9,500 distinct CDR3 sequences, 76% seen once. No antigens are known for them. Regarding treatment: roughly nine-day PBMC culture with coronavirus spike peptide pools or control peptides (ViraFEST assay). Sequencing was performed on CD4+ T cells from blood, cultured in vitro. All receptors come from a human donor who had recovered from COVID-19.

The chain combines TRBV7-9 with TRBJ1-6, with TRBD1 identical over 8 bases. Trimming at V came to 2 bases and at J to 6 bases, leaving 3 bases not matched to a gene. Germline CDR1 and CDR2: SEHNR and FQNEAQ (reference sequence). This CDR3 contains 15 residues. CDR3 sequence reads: CASSLRQGSNSPLHF. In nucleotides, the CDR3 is TGTGCCAGCAGCTTAAGACAGGGGAGTAATTCACCCCTCCACTTT.

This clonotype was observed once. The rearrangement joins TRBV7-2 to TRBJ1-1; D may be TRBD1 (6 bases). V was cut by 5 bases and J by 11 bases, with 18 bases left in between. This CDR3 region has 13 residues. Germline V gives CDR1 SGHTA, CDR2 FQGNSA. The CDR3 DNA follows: TGTGCCAGCAGCCGAGACCCATCAGGGGTGGCTTTCTTT. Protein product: CASSRDPSGVAFF.

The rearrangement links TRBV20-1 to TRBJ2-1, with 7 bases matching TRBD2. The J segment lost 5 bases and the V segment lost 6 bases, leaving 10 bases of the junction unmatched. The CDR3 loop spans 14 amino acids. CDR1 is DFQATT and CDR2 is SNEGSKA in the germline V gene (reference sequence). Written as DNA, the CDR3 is TGCAGTGCGGAGGGGCGGGAGAGCCACAATGAGCAGTTCTTC. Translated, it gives CSAEGRESHNEQFF.

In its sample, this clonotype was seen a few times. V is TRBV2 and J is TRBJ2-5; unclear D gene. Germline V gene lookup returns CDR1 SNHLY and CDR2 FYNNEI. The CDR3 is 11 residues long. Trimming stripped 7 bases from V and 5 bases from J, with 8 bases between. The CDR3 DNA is TGTGCCAGCACCCTAGGGGAGACCCAGTACTTC. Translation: CASTLGETQYF.

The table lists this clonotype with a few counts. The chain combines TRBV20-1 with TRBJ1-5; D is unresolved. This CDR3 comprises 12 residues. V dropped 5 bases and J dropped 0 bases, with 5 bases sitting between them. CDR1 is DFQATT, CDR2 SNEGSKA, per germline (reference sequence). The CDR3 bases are TGCAGTGCTCAATATAGCAATCAGCCCCAGCATTTT. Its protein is CSAQYSNQPQHF.

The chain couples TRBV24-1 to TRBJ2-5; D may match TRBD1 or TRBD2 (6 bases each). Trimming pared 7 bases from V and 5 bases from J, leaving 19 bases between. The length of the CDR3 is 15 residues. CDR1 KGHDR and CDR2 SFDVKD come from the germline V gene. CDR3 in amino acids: CATRRGGSDWETQYF. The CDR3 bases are TGTGCCACCAGACGAGGGGGGTCCGACTGGGAGACCCAGTACTTC.

CDR3 amino acids: CSASGGGSATEAFF. As DNA, the CDR3 is TGCAGTGCTTCCGGCGGGGGCAGTGCCACTGAAGCTTTCTTT. The chain combines TRBV20-1 with TRBJ1-1; D might be TRBD1 (6 bases). This CDR3 is 14 amino acids long. V lost 5 bases and J lost 4, with 17 bases in between. CDR1 DFQATT and CDR2 SNEGSKA come from the germline V gene (reference sequence).

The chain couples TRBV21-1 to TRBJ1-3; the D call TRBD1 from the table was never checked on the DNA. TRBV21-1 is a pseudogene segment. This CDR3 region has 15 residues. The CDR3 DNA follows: TGTGCCAGCAGCAAGGGGGGTTTCTCTGGAAACACCATATATTTT. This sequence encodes CASSKGGFSGNTIYF.

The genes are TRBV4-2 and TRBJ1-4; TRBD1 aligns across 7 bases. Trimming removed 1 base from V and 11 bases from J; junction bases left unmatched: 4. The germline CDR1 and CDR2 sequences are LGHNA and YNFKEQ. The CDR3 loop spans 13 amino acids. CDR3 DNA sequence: TGTGCCAGCAGCCAAGCCTTCAGGGGGAAACTGTTTTTT. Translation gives CASSQAFRGKLFF.

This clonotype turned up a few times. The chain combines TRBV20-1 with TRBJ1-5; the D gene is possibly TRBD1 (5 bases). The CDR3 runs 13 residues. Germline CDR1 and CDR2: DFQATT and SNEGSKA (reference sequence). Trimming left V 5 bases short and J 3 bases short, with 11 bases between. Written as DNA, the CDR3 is TGCAGTGCTGGGGACGGTTACAATCAGCCCCAGCATTTT. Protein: CSAGDGYNQPQHF.

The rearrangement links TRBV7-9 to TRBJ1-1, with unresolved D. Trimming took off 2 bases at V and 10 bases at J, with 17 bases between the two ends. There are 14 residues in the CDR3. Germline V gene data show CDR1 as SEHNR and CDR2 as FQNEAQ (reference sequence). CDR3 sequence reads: CASSLMMGEGLAFF. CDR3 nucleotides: TGTGCCAGCAGCTTAATGATGGGAGAGGGTTTAGCTTTCTTT.

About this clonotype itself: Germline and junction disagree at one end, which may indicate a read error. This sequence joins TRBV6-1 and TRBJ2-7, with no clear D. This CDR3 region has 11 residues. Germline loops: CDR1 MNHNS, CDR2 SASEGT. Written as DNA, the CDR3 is TGTGCCAGCAACAAGAACGATTTAGTCTTCTTC. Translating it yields CASNKNDLVFF.

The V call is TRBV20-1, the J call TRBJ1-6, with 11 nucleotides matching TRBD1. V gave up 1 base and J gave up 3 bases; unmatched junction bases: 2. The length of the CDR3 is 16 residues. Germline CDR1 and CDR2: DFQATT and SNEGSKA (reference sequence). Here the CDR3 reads CSARAGTGGYNSPLHF. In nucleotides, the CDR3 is TGCAGTGCTAGAGCCGGGACAGGGGGCTATAATTCACCCCTCCACTTT.

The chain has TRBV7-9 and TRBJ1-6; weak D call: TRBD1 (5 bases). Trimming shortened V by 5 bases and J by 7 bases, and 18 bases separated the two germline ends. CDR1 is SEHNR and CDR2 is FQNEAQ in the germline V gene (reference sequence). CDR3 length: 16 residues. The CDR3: CASSPKGLLGNSPLHF. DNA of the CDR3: TGTGCCAGCAGCCCCAAGGGACTCCTAGGGAATTCACCCCTCCACTTT.